The next 16 T cell receptor beta chains were all read from a single sample in a study of response to subunit inactivated influenza vaccine. TCRdb reanalysed the RT-PCR reads using MiXCR and keeps one entry per CDR3 protein. The sample yields about 520,000 distinct CDR3 sequences, 25% seen once. The source material was CD4+ T cells sorted from PBMCs, sampled 5 days after vaccination. These receptors were obtained from a man in his forties or fifties who received an inactivated influenza vaccine.

This chain links TRBV6-1 with TRBJ2-3; 12 bases match TRBD2. Trimming cost V 4 bases and J 0 bases; bases outside gene matches: 5. Germline V gives CDR1 MNHNS, CDR2 SASEGT. The CDR3 has 17 residues. CDR3 sequence reads: CASSGPSGGASTDTQYF. Here the CDR3 DNA reads TGTGCCAGCAGTGGACCTAGCGGGGGGGCAAGCACAGATACGCAGTATTTT.

This clonotype turned up a few times. J is TRBJ1-4 and V is TRBV12-3 or TRBV12-4, with 7 bases aligning to TRBD1. The CDR3 loop spans 14 amino acids. V shed 8 bases, J shed 5 bases, and the junction held 8 bases outside the gene matches. Here the CDR3 reads CASADRESNEKLFF. The DNA of the CDR3 is TGTGCCAGCGCCGACAGGGAATCGAATGAAAAACTGTTTTTT.

The chain is built from TRBV7-9 and TRBJ2-1; D is unresolved. The germline V and J ends were trimmed by 1 base and 0 bases, with 10 bases remaining between them. The germline CDR1 and CDR2 sequences are SEHNR and FQNEAQ (reference sequence). This CDR3 is 16 amino acids long. Here the CDR3 reads CASSLGSPSSYNEQFF. In DNA, the CDR3 is TGTGCCAGCAGCTTAGGCTCCCCAAGCTCCTACAATGAGCAGTTCTTC.

This clonotype has just a few counts. The chain carries TRBV20-1 and TRBJ1-2, with 7 bases matching TRBD1. Germline V CDR1 and CDR2: DFQATT, SNEGSKA (reference sequence). Losses at the gene ends were 5 bases for V and 2 bases for J; bases not matched to a gene: 11. The CDR3 is 15 amino acids. For the CDR3, the DNA is TGCAGTGCTCAGGAGACAGGGTTTATGAACTATGGCTACACCTTC. This translates into CSAQETGFMNYGYTF.

This clonotype came up a few times. The V call is TRBV7-2, the J call TRBJ1-2; D unresolved. The CDR3 spans 12 residues. V gave up 6 bases and J gave up 8 bases, with 13 bases separating them. The germline CDR1 and CDR2 sequences are SGHTA and FQGNSA. CDR3 in DNA: TGTGCCAGCAGGTTGACCGCAAGGGGCTACACCTTC. Translation gives CASRLTARGYTF.

This chain joins TRBV6-1 and TRBJ2-4; possible D gene TRBD1, 5 bases. Trimming shortened V by 6 bases and J by 11 bases, and 14 bases separated the two germline ends. This CDR3 has 12 amino acids. Per the germline V gene, CDR1 is MNHNS and CDR2 is SASEGT. CDR3 loop: CASRGDSFLQYF. For the CDR3, the DNA is TGTGCCAGCAGGGGTGACAGTTTTCTTCAGTACTTC.

With respect to this clonotype: The junction and the germline gene differ at one end; a read error may be behind it. V usage is TRBV6-4 and J usage is TRBJ2-3; TRBD1 matches 8 bases. The CDR3 is made up of 18 amino acids. The V gene's germline CDR1 is MRHNA and CDR2 SNTAGT. The CDR3 coding sequence is TGTGCCCGCAGTCCGATAAAAGGGACAGGCGTGAGCACAGATACGCAGTATTTT. Its translation: CARSPIKGTGVSTDTQYF.

This clonotype came up a few times. The rearrangement joins TRBV29-1 to TRBJ2-2; D not resolved. Per the germline V gene, CDR1 is SQVTM and CDR2 is ANQGSEA. V lost 6 bases, J lost 4 bases, and 12 bases lay in between. This CDR3 has 13 residues. CDR3 residues: CSVSTLFTGELFF. CDR3 coding DNA: TGCAGCGTCTCGACTTTGTTCACCGGGGAGCTGTTTTTT.

This clonotype occurred a few times. CDR3 sequence (DNA): TGTGCCAGCAGCCAAGAGGCGTACTACGAGCAGTACTTC. Residues: CASSQEAYYEQYF. The V gene is TRBV4-2, the J gene TRBJ2-7, with D unclear. The length of the CDR3 is 13 residues. The germline V and J ends were trimmed by 0 bases and 3 bases, with 6 bases remaining between them. CDR1 is LGHNA and CDR2 is YNFKEQ in the germline V gene.

This clonotype was counted only a few times. J is TRBJ1-6 and V is TRBV12-3 or TRBV12-4, with a tentative D call TRBD1 (6 bases). The CDR3 is 11 amino acids. V gave up 6 bases and J gave up 12 bases, with 9 bases separating them. The CDR3 region is CASRLTGPLHF. The CDR3 DNA follows: TGTGCCAGCAGGTTGACAGGACCCCTCCACTTT.

The gene calls are TRBV12-3 or TRBV12-4 and TRBJ1-2; the D is unclear. V was trimmed by 1 base and J by 5 bases, leaving 11 bases between them. CDR3 length: 14 amino acids. The CDR3 spells CASSLVPGKYGYTF. DNA of the CDR3: TGTGCCAGCAGTTTAGTTCCGGGAAAGTATGGCTACACCTTC.

This clonotype came up a few times. This chain uses TRBV29-1 with TRBJ2-1; 9 positions match TRBD2. This CDR3 has 13 amino acids. In germline, CDR1 is SQVTM, CDR2 ANQGSEA. With 3 bases clipped from V and 7 bases from J, the junction kept 4 bases outside the gene matches. The DNA of the CDR3 is TGCAGCGTTGACTGGCTAGCGGGGAATGAGCAGTTCTTC. Its translation is CSVDWLAGNEQFF.

This clonotype was recorded a few times. This chain links TRBV24-1 with TRBJ2-5; D is ambiguous. V gave up 4 bases and J gave up 10 bases, with 12 bases separating them. From germline, CDR1 is KGHDR and CDR2 SFDVKD. The CDR3 extends over 12 amino acids. Written as DNA, the CDR3 is TGTGCCACCAGTGAAGCCAGTGGGGTCCAGTACTTC. Its translation: CATSEASGVQYF.

The chain is built from TRBV2 and TRBJ1-4; perhaps TRBD1 as D (5 bases). V lost 3 bases, J lost 7 bases, and 12 bases lay in between. This CDR3 is 14 amino acids long. Germline lookup yields CDR1 SNHLY and CDR2 FYNNEI. CDR3 residues: CASSETGASEKLFF. The CDR3 DNA reads TGTGCCAGCAGTGAGACCGGGGCAAGTGAAAAACTGTTTTTT.

This sequence joins TRBV6-5 and TRBJ1-6, with unresolved D. From germline, CDR1 is MNHEY and CDR2 SVGAGI. The V end was cut by 4 bases, the J end by 8 bases, with 12 bases between. This CDR3 spans 14 amino acids. The CDR3 nucleotides read TGTGCCAGCAGTTTAGTCGGCTTCGATTCACCCCTCCACTTT. It translates to CASSLVGFDSPLHF.

The chain recombines TRBV20-1 with TRBJ2-3; a possible D gene is TRBD2 (6 bases). Trimming left V 3 bases short and J 2 bases short, with 15 bases between. CDR3 length: 15 residues. Germline V gene lookup returns CDR1 DFQATT and CDR2 SNEGSKA (reference sequence). Here the CDR3 reads CSASDGRGHTDTQYF. CDR3 DNA: TGCAGTGCTAGCGACGGGAGAGGGCACACAGATACGCAGTATTTT.